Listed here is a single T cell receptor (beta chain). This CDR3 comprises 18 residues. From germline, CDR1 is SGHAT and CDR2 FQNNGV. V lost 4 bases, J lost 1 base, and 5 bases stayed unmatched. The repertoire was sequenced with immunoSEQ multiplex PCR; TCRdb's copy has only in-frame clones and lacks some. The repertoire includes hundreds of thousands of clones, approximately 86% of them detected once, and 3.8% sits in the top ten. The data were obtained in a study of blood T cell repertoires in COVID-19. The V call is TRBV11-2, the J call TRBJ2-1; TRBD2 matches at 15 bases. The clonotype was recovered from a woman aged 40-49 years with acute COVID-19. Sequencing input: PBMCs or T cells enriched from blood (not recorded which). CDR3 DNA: TGTGCCAGCAGCTCGGGACTAGCGGGAGGAGGGTCCTACAATGAGCAGTTCTTC. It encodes CASSSGLAGGGSYNEQFF.